This TCR beta chain was recovered during a study of blood T cell repertoires in COVID-19. Looking at the study overall: Sites in the United States, Italy and Spain provided acute and convalescent COVID-19 samples. T cells, B-cell-depleted T cells, or PBMCs provided the cDNA or gDNA that served as material.

Seattle's cohort entered during active infection and was followed longitudinally. In germline, CDR1 is MDHEN, CDR2 SYDVKM. V lost 8 bases, J lost 4 bases, and 11 bases lay in between. The CDR3 is 12 amino acids. Source study methods: Scientists estimated how many nucleated cells there were by amplifying reference gene primers. TCRdb's table, derived via immunoSEQ multiplex PCR, lists solely in-frame clones and lacks some. The D gene and trimming were derived from the DNA, and the V and J assignments and clone size from that table. The table records 200,000 to 250,000 clones, approximately 78% of them present only once.

The receptor was isolated from a woman over 75 with COVID-19, enrolled during active disease. V usage is TRBV28 and J usage is TRBJ1-2; weak D call: TRBD1 (6 bases). Specimen: peripheral blood. This CDR3 reads CASQGTVYGYTF. The CDR3 nucleotides read TGTGCCAGCCAGGGGACGGTCTATGGCTACACCTTC.